This TCR beta chain originates from a study of control samples from healthy donors and cancer patients. The protocol was immunoSEQ multiplex PCR, while the TCRdb copy is restricted to in-frame clones and leaves out a portion. The sample shows 95,000 to 150,000 clones, about 87% of them seen only once. The CDR3 has 12 residues. V lost 3 bases and J 7 bases, leaving 7 bases between the germline ends. The source material was blood. The chain combines TRBV12-3 or TRBV12-4 with TRBJ1-3; unclear D gene. The sequence was obtained from a man aged 55 to 70 in good health. The DNA for the CDR3 is TGTGCCAGCAGTTTCGGAGGGAACACCATATATTTT. This gives the protein CASSFGGNTIYF.